The 13 T cell receptor beta chains below come from one sample, sequenced in a study of blood T cells in healthy people across ages. The use of a sample-barcoded 5' primer and a J-beta primer mix characterized a second PCR of roughly 6 to 11 cycles. Each CDR3 protein is one row after TCRdb ran MiXCR on the 5' RACE reads. The sample contains around 1,800,000 distinct CDR3 sequences, approximately 40% of which appear only once. The sample consisted of blood. The receptors stem from a human donor in good health.

A few counts support this clonotype. The J gene is TRBJ2-7, the V gene TRBV29-1; D ambiguous. The CDR3 loop spans 11 amino acids. Trimming removed 4 bases at V and 2 bases at J, with 6 bases between. Per germline, CDR1 SQVTM and CDR2 ANQGSEA. The CDR3 loop is CSVGGPYEQYF. The CDR3 DNA sequence: TGCAGCGTTGGAGGCCCCTACGAGCAGTACTTC.

This chain links TRBV20-1 with TRBJ1-2; the D gene is possibly TRBD1 (6 bases). Germline values: CDR1 DFQATT, CDR2 SNEGSKA (reference sequence). V lost 5 bases, J lost 7 bases, and 14 bases lay in between. CDR3 length: 12 amino acids. CDR3 in amino acids: CSADDRLGGYTF. Written as DNA, the CDR3 is TGCAGTGCTGACGACAGGCTTGGTGGCTACACCTTC.

This chain connects TRBV7-9 to TRBJ2-1, with 12 bases that match TRBD1. CDR1 and CDR2 from the germline V gene are SEHNR and FQNEAQ (reference sequence). The V gene end was trimmed by 4 bases and the J gene end by 10 bases; junction bases not matched to a gene: 11. The CDR3 has 16 amino acids. The CDR3 region has the DNA TGTGCCAGCAGCTACTGGGGGGACAGGGGGCAGTGGGAGCAGTTCTTC. The encoded protein is CASSYWGDRGQWEQFF.

This clonotype occurred a few times. The chain employs TRBV29-1 and TRBJ2-7; possibly TRBD1 for D (6 bases). Germline lookup yields CDR1 SQVTM and CDR2 ANQGSEA. The CDR3 loop spans 16 amino acids. Deletions cut 5 bases from V and 5 bases from J, with 25 bases between. CDR3: CSVSEEQGSVGNEQYF. The CDR3 DNA reads as TGCAGCGTTTCGGAAGAACAGGGATCTGTCGGCAACGAGCAGTACTTC.

Notes on this clonotype: The junction and the germline gene differ at one end; a read error may be behind it. The CDR3: CASSLVQGRSGYDGHTF. In nucleotides, the CDR3 is TGTGCCAGCAGCTTAGTGCAGGGGCGGTCGGGGTATGATGGCCACACCTTC. The J gene is TRBJ1-2, the V gene TRBV7-2; D is perhaps TRBD1 (6 bases). Per the germline V gene, CDR1 is SGHTA and CDR2 is FQGNSA. This CDR3 is built from 17 residues.

This CDR3 reads CASSLDPGYGEQFF. The CDR3 nucleotides read TGTGCCAGCAGCTTAGATCCTGGGTACGGTGAGCAGTTCTTC. The chain has TRBV7-8 and TRBJ2-1; D call uncertain. The CDR3 covers 14 residues. Germline-derived CDR1 and CDR2 are SGHVS and FQNEAQ. V was clipped by 1 base and J by 9 bases, with 13 bases between them.

The rearrangement uses TRBV15 and TRBJ2-7; tentative D call: TRBD2 (6 bases). Trimming left V 4 bases short and J 0 bases short, with 16 bases between. Germline CDR1 LNHNV, CDR2 YYDKDF (reference sequence). This CDR3 spans 16 amino acids. CDR3 DNA: TGTGCCACCAGCACTGCGGGACGTTTTAGCTCCTACGAGCAGTACTTC. Translated: CATSTAGRFSSYEQYF.

This clonotype was detected once. This chain uses TRBV29-1 with TRBJ2-7; unclear D gene. CDR1 SQVTM and CDR2 ANQGSEA come from the germline V gene. V was cut by 5 bases and J by 6 bases, with 14 bases left in between. CDR3 length: 12 residues. The CDR3 sequence is CSVFLGWGEQYF. DNA of the CDR3: TGCAGCGTTTTCCTCGGGTGGGGCGAGCAGTACTTC.

The CDR3 sequence: CASRQTSGGPNEQFF. The CDR3 bases are TGTGCCAGCAGACAGACTAGCGGGGGCCCCAATGAGCAGTTCTTC. V and J are TRBV6-2 or TRBV6-3 and TRBJ2-1, with 12 bases lining up with TRBD2. Trimming took 6 bases from V and 6 from J; bases not matched to a gene: 6. The CDR3 loop spans 15 amino acids. The germline CDR1 and CDR2 sequences are MNHEY and SVGEGT.

This chain joins TRBV20-1 and TRBJ2-7; 8 bases line up with TRBD2. V was pared by 1 base and J by 5 bases, with 1 base of the junction left unmatched. This CDR3 spans 12 amino acids. Germline loops: CDR1 DFQATT, CDR2 SNEGSKA (reference sequence). The CDR3 region has the DNA TGCAGTGCTAGAGCGGGAGGGGACGAGCAGTACTTC. Translated, it gives CSARAGGDEQYF.

Ten or more counts support this clonotype. This chain connects TRBV7-6 to TRBJ2-7, with 8 bases that match TRBD2. CDR3 length equals 14 residues. Germline CDR1 reads SGHVS; CDR2 reads FNYEAQ. The J segment lost 1 base and the V segment lost 4 bases, leaving 3 bases of the junction unmatched. The CDR3 sequence: CASSSSGGSYEQYF. CDR3 coding DNA: TGTGCCAGCAGCTCGAGCGGGGGTTCCTACGAGCAGTACTTC.

This clonotype has a handful of counts. This chain joins TRBV20-1 and TRBJ2-3; D is perhaps TRBD2 (6 bases). The CDR3 has 14 residues. The germline V gene encodes CDR1 DFQATT and CDR2 SNEGSKA (reference sequence). The V end lost 5 bases, the J end lost 6 bases, and 18 bases lay between the germline ends. The CDR3 DNA is TGCAGTGCTGGAAGGACTACAGAGGTGGATACGCAGTATTTT. Protein product: CSAGRTTEVDTQYF.

This clonotype was counted at least ten times. V usage is TRBV3-1 and J usage is TRBJ2-3; the D is unclear. Germline V gene data show CDR1 as LGHDT and CDR2 as YNNKEL (reference sequence). CDR3 length: 15 residues. Trimming cost V 1 base and J 0 bases, with 8 bases left between them. The CDR3 region has the DNA TGTGCCAGCAGCCAAGGACTCCTTAGCACAGATACGCAGTATTTT. It translates to CASSQGLLSTDTQYF.